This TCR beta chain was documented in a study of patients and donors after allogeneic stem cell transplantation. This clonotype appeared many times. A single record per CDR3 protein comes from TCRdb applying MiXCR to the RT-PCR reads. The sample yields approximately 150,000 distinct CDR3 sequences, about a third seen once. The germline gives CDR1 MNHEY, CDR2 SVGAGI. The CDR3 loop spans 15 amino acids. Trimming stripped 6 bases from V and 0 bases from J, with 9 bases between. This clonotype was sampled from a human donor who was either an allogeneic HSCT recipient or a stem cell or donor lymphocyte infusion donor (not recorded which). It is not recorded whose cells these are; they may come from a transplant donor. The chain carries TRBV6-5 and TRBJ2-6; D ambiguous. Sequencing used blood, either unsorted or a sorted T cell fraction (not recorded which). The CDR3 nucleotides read TGTGCCAGCAGGGCGGACGTCTCTGGGGCCAACGTCCTGACTTTC. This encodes CASRADVSGANVLTF.